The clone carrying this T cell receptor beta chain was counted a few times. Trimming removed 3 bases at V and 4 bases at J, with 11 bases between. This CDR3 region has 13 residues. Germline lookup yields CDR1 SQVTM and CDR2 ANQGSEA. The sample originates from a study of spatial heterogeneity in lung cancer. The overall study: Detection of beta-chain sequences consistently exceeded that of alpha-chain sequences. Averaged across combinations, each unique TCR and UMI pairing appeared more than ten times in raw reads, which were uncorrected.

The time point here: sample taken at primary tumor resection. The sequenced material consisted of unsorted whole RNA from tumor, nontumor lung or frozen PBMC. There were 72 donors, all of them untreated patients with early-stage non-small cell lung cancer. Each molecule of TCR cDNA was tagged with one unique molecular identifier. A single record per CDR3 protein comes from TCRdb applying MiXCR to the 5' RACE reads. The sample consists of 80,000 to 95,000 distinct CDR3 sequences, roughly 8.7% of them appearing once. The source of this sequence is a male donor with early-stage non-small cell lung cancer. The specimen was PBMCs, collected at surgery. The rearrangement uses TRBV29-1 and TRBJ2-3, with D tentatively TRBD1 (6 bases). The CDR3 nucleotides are TGCAGCGTTGAGGGGGCAGGGCCAGATACGCAGTATTTT. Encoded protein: CSVEGAGPDTQYF.